Listed here are 5 T cell receptor beta chains from one sample, sequenced in a study of T-cell memory formation after mild COVID-19. TCRdb analysed the 5' RACE reads with MiXCR anew, one entry per CDR3 protein. The sample has 470,000 or so distinct CDR3 sequences; around 25% are singletons. What was sequenced was PBMCs or a T cell subset sorted from them (not recorded which). These receptors originate from an adult woman who had mild COVID-19 (a few samples of this study predate the infection). Cell type and time point are not known.

The chain is built from TRBV19 and TRBJ2-3, with a tentative D call TRBD2 (6 bases). The CDR3 has 13 residues. Germline CDR1 LNHDA, CDR2 SQIVND (reference sequence). V lost 6 bases to trimming and J lost 5 bases, with 12 bases between them. CDR3 in DNA: TGTGCCAGTAGGGGGGGTCTCGGAGATACGCAGTATTTT. Amino acid sequence: CASRGGLGDTQYF.

This clonotype has a count of ten or more. The V and J genes are TRBV4-1 and TRBJ2-7; 12 nucleotides match TRBD2. The junction had 8 bases not matched to a gene; V was cut back by 4 bases and J by 4 bases. CDR1 is MGHRA and CDR2 is YSYEKL in the germline V gene. The CDR3 contains 16 residues. The CDR3 nucleotides are TGCGCCAGCAGCCTTGAACTAGCGGGAGGTTCGTACGAGCAGTACTTC. This encodes CASSLELAGGSYEQYF.

Ten or more counts support this clonotype. The chain employs TRBV27 and TRBJ2-5; TRBD2 matches 7 bases. J lost 3 bases, V lost 10 bases, and 14 bases had no gene match. CDR3 length equals 15 residues. Germline CDR1 is MNHEY and CDR2 is SMNVEV (reference sequence). Here the CDR3 DNA reads TGTGCCACCAAAAAAGTGGCAGGACTAGAAGAGACCCAGTACTTC. This codes for CATKKVAGLEETQYF.

This clonotype has ten or more counts. The rearrangement joins TRBV24-1 to TRBJ2-5; 7 positions match TRBD1. From germline, CDR1 is KGHDR and CDR2 SFDVKD. The V and J ends lost 3 bases and 2 bases, in that order; junction bases with no gene match: 8. The CDR3 runs 16 residues. The CDR3 sequence is CATSDAGTDVQETQYF. Here the CDR3 DNA reads TGTGCCACCAGTGATGCCGGGACAGACGTACAAGAGACCCAGTACTTC.

This clonotype was picked up a small number of times. The chain has TRBV7-6 and TRBJ1-2, with a possible D match to TRBD1 (6 bases). The CDR3 runs to 15 residues. V shed 1 base and J shed 4 bases, with 13 bases lying between them. Per germline, CDR1 SGHVS and CDR2 FNYEAQ. The CDR3 nucleotides read TGTGCCAGCAGCTTAGGTGATGGGGGCCTCTATGGCTACACCTTC. It translates to CASSLGDGGLYGYTF.